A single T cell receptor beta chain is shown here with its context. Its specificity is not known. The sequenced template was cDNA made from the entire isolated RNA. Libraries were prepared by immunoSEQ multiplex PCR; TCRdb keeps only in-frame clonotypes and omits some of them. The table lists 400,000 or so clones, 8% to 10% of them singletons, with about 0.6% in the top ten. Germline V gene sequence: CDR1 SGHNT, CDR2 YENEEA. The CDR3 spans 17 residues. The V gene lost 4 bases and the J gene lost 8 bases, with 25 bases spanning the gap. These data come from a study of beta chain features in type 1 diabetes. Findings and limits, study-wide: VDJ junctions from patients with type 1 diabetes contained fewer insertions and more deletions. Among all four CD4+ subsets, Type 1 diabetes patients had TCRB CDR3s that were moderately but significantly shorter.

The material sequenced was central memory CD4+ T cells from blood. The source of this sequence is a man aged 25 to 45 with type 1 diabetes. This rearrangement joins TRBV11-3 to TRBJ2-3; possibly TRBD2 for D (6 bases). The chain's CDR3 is CASSSNRAGSRGFTQYF. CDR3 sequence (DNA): TGTGCCAGCAGCTCAAATCGAGCGGGTTCCCGTGGGTTTACGCAGTATTTT.